Only one count was recorded for the clone carrying this TCR beta chain. Its antigen remains unidentified. These data are taken from a study of OX40 agonist ivuxolimab in advanced cancers. Study results and caveats: Clonal expansion from baseline to week 6 occurred in both CD4+ and CD8+ T cells.

Germline CDR1 WSHSY, CDR2 SAAADI. The junction had 11 bases not matched to a gene; V was cut back by 7 bases and J by 4 bases. The CDR3 contains 17 residues. The assay was immunoSEQ multiplex PCR, and TCRdb's table has in-frame clones only and misses some. The sample consists of about 64,000 clones, 91% of them appearing once. Blood got drawn at baseline, again on cycle 4 day 1, and then on cycle 7 day 1. The receptor comes from an adult with an advanced solid tumor such as melanoma, head and neck, liver or kidney cancer. The chain recombines TRBV10-2 with TRBJ1-4, with TRBD1 identical over 11 bases. The sequences come from CD4+ or CD8+ T cells sorted from blood, collected in a trial of the OX40 agonist ivuxolimab. CDR3 amino acids: CASTGQGALRINEKLFF. The CDR3 region has the DNA TGCGCCAGCACTGGACAGGGGGCACTCAGGATTAATGAAAAACTGTTTTTT.